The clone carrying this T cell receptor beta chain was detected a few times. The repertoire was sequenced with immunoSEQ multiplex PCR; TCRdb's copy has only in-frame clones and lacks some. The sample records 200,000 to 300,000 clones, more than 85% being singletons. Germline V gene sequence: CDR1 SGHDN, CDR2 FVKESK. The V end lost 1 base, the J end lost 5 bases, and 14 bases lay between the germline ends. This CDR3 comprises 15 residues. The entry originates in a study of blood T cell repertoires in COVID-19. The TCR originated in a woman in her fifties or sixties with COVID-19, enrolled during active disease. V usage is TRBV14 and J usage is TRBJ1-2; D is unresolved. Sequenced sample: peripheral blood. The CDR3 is CASSQVGSRGYGYTF. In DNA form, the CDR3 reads TGTGCCAGCAGCCAAGTTGGCAGCAGAGGGTATGGCTACACCTTC. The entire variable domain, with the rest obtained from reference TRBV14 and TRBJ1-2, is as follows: EAGVTQFPSHSVIEKGQTVTLRCDPISGHDNLYWYRRVMGKEIKFLLHFVKESKQDESGMPNNRFLAERTGGTYSTLKVQPAELEDSGVYFCASSQVGSRGYGYTFGSGTRLTVV.